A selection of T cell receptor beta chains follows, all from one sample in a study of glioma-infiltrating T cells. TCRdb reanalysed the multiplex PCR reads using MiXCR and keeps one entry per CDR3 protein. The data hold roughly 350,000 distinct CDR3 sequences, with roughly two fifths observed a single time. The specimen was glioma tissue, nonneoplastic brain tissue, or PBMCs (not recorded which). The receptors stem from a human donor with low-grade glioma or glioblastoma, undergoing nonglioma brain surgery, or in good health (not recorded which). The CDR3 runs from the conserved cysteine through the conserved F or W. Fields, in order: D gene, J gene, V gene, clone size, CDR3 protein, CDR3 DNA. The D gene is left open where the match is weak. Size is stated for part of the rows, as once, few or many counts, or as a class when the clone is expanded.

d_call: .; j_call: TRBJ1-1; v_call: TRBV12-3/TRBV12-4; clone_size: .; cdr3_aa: CASSRGHEGVAFF; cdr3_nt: TGTGCCAGCAGTAGGGGACACGAAGGGGTAGCTTTCTTT
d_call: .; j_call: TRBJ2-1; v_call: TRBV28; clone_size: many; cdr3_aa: CASSGRDGSSYNEQFF; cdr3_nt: TGTGCCAGCAGTGGACGGGATGGGAGCTCCTACAATGAGCAGTTCTTC
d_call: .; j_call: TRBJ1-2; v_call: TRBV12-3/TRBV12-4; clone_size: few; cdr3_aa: CASSSSDYGYTF; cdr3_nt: TGTGCCAGCAGTTCTTCTGACTATGGCTACACCTTC
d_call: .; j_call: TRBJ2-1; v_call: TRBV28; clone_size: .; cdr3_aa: CASRPDGDEQFF; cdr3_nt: TGTGCCAGCAGGCCAGACGGCGATGAGCAGTTCTTC
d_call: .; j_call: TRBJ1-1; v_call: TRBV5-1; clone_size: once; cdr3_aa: CASSLNRLVGTEAFF; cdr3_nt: TGCGCCAGCAGCTTGAACAGGCTCGTCGGGACTGAAGCTTTCTTT
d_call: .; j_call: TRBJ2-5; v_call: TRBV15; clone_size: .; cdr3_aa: CATSPQRLGVKETQYF; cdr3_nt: TGTGCCACCAGCCCTCAACGTCTCGGCGTTAAGGAGACCCAGTACTTC
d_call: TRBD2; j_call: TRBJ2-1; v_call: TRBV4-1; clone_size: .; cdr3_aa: CASSQIAGGIGEQFF; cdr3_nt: TGCGCCAGCAGCCAAATAGCGGGAGGGATCGGTGAGCAGTTCTTC
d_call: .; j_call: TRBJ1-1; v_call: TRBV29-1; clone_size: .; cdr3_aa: CSAKVDTNTEAFF; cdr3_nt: TGCAGCGCCAAGGTTGATACGAACACTGAAGCTTTCTTT
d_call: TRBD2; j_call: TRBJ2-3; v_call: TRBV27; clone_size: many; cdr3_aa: CASSSLAGGVTDTQYF; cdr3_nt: TGTGCCAGCAGTTCGCTAGCGGGAGGGGTCACAGATACGCAGTATTTT
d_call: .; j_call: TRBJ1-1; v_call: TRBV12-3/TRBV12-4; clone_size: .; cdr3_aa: CASSLQPGATEAFF; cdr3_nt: TGTGCCAGCAGTTTACAGCCAGGTGCCACTGAAGCTTTCTTT
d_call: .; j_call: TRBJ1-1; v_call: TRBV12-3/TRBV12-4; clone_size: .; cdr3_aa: CASSIQGNTEAFF; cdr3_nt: TGTGCCAGCAGCATACAGGGAAACACTGAAGCTTTCTTT
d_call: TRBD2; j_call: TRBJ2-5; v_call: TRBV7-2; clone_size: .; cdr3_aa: CASSLDLAGVWETQYF; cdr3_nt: TGTGCCAGCAGCTTAGACCTAGCGGGAGTTTGGGAGACCCAGTACTTC
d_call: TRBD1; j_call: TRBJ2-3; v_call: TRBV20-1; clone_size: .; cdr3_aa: CSAADRGVADTQYF; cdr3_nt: TGCAGTGCTGCCGACAGGGGTGTAGCAGATACGCAGTATTTT
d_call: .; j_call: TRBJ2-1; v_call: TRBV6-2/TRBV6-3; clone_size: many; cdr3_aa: CASSSHNEQFF; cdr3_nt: TGTGCCAGCAGTTCCCACAATGAGCAGTTCTTC
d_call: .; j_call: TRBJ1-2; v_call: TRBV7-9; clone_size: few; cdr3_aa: CASSSTRSGLYGYTF; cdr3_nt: TGTGCCAGCAGCTCAACTAGGTCGGGATTATATGGCTACACCTTC
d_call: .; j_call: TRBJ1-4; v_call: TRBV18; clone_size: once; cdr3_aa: CASSPRTATDEKLFF; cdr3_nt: TGTGCCAGCTCACCACGGACAGCAACTGATGAAAAACTGTTTTTT
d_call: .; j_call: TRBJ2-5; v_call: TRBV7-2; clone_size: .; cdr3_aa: CASSRRTANQETQYF; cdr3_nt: TGTGCCAGCAGCCGTCGGACAGCAAACCAAGAGACCCAGTACTTC
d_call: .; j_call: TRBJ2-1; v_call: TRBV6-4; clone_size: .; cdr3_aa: CASSETAYNEQFF; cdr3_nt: TGTGCCAGCAGTGAAACAGCCTACAATGAGCAGTTCTTC
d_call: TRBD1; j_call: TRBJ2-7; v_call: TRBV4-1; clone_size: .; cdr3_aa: CASSQAPGTGIHEQYF; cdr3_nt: TGCGCCAGCAGCCAAGCCCCCGGGACAGGGATCCACGAGCAGTACTTC
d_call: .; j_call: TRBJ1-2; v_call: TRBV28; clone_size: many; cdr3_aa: CASSLEELRHGYTF; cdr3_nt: TGTGCCAGCAGTTTGGAAGAGTTACGACATGGCTACACCTTC
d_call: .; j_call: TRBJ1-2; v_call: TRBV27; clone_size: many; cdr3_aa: CASSAALGPSAGYTF; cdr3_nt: TGTGCCAGCAGTGCCGCACTCGGACCGTCCGCTGGCTACACCTTC
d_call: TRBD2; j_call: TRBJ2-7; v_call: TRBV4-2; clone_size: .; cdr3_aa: CASSQVRTSGEQYF; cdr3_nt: TGTGCCAGCAGCCAAGTGAGGACTAGCGGCGAGCAGTACTTC
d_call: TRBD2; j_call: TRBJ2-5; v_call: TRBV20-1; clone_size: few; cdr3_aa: CSASELAGRETQYF; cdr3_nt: TGCAGTGCTAGCGAACTAGCGGGAAGGGAGACCCAGTACTTC
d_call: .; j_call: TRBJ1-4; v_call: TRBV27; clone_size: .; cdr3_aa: CASSYAAVSTTNEKLFF; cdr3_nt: TGTGCCAGCAGTTATGCGGCCGTTAGTACAACTAATGAAAAACTGTTTTTT
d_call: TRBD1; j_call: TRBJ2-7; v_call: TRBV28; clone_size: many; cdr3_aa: CASSTRTGNDEQYF; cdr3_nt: TGTGCCAGCAGTACCCGGACAGGGAACGACGAGCAGTACTTC
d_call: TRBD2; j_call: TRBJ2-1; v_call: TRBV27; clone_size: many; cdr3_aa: CASSLREDEQFF; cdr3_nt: TGTGCCAGCAGTCTCCGGGAGGATGAGCAGTTCTTC
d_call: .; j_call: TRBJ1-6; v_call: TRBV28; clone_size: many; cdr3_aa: CASSVSAFGDSPLHF; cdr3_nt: TGTGCCAGCAGTGTGTCCGCCTTTGGGGATTCACCCCTCCACTTT
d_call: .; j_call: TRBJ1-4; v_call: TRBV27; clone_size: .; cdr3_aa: CASSSPKQGYEKLFF; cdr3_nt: TGTGCCAGCAGTTCTCCGAAACAGGGATATGAAAAACTGTTTTTT
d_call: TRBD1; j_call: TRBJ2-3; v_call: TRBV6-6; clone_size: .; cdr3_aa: CASSFRQGITDTQYF; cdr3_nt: TGTGCCAGCAGTTTTCGACAGGGGATCACAGATACGCAGTATTTT
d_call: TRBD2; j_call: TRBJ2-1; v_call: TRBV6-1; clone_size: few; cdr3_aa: CASSKREVSSYNEQFF; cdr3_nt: TGTGCCAGCAGTAAGCGGGAGGTCAGCTCCTACAATGAGCAGTTCTTC
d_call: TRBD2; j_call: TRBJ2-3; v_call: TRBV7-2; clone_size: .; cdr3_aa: CASSTGTSVVTDTQYF; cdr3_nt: TGTGCCAGCAGCACCGGGACTAGCGTGGTCACAGATACGCAGTATTTT
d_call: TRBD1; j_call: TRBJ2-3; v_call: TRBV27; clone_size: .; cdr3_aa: CASSRTGGILRDTQYF; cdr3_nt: TGTGCCAGCAGCCGGACAGGGGGGATTCTGAGAGATACGCAGTATTTT
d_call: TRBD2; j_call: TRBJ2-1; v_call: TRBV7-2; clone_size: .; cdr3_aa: CASSSVRAGAGNEQFF; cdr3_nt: TGTGCCAGCAGCTCGGTTCGAGCGGGAGCGGGCAATGAGCAGTTCTTC
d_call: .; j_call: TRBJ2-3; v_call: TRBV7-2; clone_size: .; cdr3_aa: CASSLVPLATDTQYF; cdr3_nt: TGTGCCAGCAGCTTAGTGCCCCTAGCGACAGATACGCAGTATTTT
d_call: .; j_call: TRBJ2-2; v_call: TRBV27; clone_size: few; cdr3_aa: CASSLIRFSNIGELFF; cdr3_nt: TGTGCCAGCAGTTTAATAAGGTTCTCGAACATCGGGGAGCTGTTTTTT
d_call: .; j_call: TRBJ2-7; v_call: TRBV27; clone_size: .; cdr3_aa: CASSLSPRRSFKQYF; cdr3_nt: TGTGCCAGCAGTTTATCCCCAAGACGATCCTTCAAGCAGTACTTC
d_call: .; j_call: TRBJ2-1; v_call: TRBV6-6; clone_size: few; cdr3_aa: CASSYSGAGGGYEQFF; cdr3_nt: TGTGCCAGCAGTTACAGCGGGGCAGGGGGTGGCTATGAGCAGTTCTTC
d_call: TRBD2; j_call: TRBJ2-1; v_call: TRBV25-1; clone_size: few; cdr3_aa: CASRKGLAGSHEQFF; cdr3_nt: TGTGCCAGCAGAAAAGGACTAGCGGGATCACATGAGCAGTTCTTC
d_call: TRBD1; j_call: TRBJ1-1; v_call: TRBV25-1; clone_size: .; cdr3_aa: CASSESGRGFQYGAEVFF; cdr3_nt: TGTGCCAGCAGTGAATCAGGCAGGGGGTTCCAATACGGGGCTGAAGTTTTCTTT
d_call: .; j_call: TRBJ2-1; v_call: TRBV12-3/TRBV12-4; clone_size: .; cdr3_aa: CASSSQGLKYNEQFF; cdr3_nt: TGTGCCAGCAGTTCACAGGGACTAAAGTACAATGAGCAGTTCTTC
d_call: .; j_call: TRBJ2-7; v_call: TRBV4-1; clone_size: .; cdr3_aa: CASSQGHVLEGEQYF; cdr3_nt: TGCGCCAGCAGCCAAGGACACGTTTTAGAGGGCGAGCAGTACTTC
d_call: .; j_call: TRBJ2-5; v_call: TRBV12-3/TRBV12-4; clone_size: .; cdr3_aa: CASTPGDPKGAQYF; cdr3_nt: TGTGCCAGCACCCCCGGCGATCCAAAGGGGGCCCAGTACTTC
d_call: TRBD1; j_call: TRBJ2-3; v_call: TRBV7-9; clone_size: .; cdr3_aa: CASSLVTGGIDTQYF; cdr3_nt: TGTGCCAGCAGCTTAGTCACAGGGGGCATAGATACGCAGTATTTT
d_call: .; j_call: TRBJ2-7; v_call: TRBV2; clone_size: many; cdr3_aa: CASKQGADSSYEQYF; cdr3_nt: TGTGCCAGCAAGCAGGGTGCTGATAGCTCCTACGAGCAGTACTTC
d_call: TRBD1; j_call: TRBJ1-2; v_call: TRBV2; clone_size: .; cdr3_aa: CATVVGTDAQYGYTF; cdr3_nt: TGTGCCACCGTAGTAGGGACAGATGCCCAGTATGGCTACACCTTC